This T cell receptor beta chain appears in the sequencing data of a study of T cells in Graves' hyperthyroidism and ophthalmopathy. TCR beta CDR3 region amplification was performed from RNA transcripts. First-round RT-PCR of the TCR CDR3 relied on the HTBI primer set. TCRdb independently ran MiXCR on the multiplex PCR reads; one entry per CDR3 protein. The table includes around 560,000 distinct CDR3 sequences, approximately 16% detected once. V was clipped by 6 bases and J by 4 bases; unmatched bases: 18. This CDR3 is 18 amino acids long. Per germline, CDR1 MNHEY and CDR2 SVGEGT. This receptor was taken from a young woman with Graves' hyperthyroidism. The V gene is TRBV6-2 or TRBV6-3, the J gene TRBJ1-3; 7 bases fit TRBD1. The sequencing input was blood. CDR3 DNA: TGTGCCAGCAGCTACCGGGACAGACTACTACCCACCGGAAACACCATATATTTT. This codes for CASSYRDRLLPTGNTIYF.